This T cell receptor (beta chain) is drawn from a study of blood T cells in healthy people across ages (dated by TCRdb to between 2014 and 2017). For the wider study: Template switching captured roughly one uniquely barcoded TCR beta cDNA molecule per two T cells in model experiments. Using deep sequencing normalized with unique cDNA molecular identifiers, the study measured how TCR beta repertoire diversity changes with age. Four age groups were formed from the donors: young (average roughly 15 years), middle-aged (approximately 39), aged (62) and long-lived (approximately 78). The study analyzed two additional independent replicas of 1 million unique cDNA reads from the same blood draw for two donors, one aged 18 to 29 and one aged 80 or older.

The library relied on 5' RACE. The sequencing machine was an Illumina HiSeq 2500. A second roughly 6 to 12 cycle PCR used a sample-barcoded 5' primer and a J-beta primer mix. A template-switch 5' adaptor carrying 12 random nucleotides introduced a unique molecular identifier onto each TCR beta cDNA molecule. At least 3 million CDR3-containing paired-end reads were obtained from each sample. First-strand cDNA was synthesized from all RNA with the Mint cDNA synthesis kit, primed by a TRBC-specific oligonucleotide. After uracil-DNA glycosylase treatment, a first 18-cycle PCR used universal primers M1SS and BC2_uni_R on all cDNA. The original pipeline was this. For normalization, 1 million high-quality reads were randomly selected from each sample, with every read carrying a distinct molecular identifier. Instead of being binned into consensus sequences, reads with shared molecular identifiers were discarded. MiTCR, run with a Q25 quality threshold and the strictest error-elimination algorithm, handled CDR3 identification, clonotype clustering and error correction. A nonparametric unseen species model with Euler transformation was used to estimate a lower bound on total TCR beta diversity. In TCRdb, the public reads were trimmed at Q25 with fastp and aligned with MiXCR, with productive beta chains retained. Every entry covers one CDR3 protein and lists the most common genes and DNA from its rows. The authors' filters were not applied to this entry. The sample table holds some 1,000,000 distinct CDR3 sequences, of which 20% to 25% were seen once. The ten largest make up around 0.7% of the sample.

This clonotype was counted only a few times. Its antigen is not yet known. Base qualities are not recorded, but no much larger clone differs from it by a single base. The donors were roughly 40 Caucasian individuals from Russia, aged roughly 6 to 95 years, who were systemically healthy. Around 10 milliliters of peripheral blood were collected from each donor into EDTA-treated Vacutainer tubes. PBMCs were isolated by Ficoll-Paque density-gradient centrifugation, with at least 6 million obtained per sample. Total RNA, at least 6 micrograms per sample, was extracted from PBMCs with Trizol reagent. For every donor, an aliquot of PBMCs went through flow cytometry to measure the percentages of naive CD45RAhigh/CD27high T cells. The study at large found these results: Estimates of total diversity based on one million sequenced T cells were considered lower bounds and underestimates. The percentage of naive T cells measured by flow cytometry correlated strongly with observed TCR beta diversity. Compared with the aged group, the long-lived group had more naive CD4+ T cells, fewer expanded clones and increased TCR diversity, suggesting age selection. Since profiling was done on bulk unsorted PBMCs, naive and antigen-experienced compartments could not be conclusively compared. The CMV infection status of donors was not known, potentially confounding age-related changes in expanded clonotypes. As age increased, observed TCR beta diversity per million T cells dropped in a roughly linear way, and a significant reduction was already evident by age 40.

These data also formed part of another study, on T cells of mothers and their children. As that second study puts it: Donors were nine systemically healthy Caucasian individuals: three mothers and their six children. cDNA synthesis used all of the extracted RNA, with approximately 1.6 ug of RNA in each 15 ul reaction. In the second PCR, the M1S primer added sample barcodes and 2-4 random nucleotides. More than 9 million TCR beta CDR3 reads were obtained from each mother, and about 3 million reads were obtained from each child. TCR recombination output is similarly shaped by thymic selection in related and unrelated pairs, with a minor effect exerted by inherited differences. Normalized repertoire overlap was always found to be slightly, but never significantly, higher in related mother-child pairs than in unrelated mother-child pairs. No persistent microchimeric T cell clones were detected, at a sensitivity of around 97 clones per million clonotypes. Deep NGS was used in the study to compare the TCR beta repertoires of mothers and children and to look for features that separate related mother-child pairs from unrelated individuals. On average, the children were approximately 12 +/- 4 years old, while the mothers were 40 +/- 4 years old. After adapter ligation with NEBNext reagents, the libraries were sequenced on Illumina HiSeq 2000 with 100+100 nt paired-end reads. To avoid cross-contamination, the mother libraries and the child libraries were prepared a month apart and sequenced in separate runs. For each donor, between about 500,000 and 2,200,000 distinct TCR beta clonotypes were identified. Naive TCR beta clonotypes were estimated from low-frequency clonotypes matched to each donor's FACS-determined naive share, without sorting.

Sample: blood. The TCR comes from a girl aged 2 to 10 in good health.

The DNA sequence is given as TGCAGTGCTAGACAGCTAGCGGGGGGGAGTGAGCAGTTCTTC. It specifies CSARQLAGGSEQFF. The sequence joins TRBV20-1 to TRBJ2-1, with 12 bases matching TRBD2. Including cysteine and phenylalanine, the CDR3 has 14 amino acids. Only the CDR3 part of the read is kept: 42 bases, read in frame from the first base. From a lookup of the germline V gene (reference sequence), CDR1 and CDR2 are DFQATT and SNEGSKA. Clipping removes 2 bases from V and 9 bases from J, with 5 as the unmatched junction base count.